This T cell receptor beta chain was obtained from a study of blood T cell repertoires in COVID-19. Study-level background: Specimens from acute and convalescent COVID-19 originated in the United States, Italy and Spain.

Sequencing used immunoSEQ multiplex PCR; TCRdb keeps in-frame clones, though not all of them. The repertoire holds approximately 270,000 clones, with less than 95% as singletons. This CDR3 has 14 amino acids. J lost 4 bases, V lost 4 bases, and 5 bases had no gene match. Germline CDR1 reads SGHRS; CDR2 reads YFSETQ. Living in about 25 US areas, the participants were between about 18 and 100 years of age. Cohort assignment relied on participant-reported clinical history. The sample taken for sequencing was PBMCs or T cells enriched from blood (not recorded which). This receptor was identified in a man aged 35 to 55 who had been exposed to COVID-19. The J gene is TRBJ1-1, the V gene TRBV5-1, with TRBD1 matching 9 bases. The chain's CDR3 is CASSHQTGGTEAFF. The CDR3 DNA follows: TGCGCCAGCAGCCATCAGACAGGGGGCACTGAAGCTTTCTTT.